What follows is one T cell receptor beta chain and its context. Which antigen it targets is not known. No much larger clone is present one base from it, and per-base qualities are unavailable. These data originate in a study of cytomegalovirus exposure and HLA in healthy donors (TCRdb year 2017). Regarding the research as a whole: An earlier analysis of approximately 640 of the donors reported 250 to 300 Gb of sequence data and approximately 110 million unique TCR beta sequences from about 200 million T cells. An early release that covered 500 to 800 HLA-typed donors contained approximately 300 gigabases of sequencing data and about 84 million unique TCR sequences. Among the roughly 430 genotyped donors, about 85% belonged to the genetic ancestry cluster associated with self-reported Caucasian donors. The study was designed to test whether signatures of past pathogen exposure could be identified by cataloging public T cell receptors. The T cell repertoires of 700 or so subjects were profiled by immunosequencing and related to cytomegalovirus serostatus. In addition to the first cohort of 500 to 850 subjects, a separate validation cohort of under 150 different subjects was used. To predict cytomegalovirus infection status, the study combined high-throughput TCR immunosequencing, statistical association of individual TCRs with disease status, and machine learning. A later analysis re-examined previously published TCR beta repertoires from 500 to 700 donors and added high-resolution HLA genotyping to investigate patterns of TCR occurrence. The later analysis used no new phenotypic data to find candidate immune exposures, relying instead on TCR beta sequences and their occurrence across donors. An earlier analysis of fewer than 750 of the donors used high-throughput TCR beta sequencing to judge whether each TCR beta V gene segment behaved as functional or pseudogenic. Donor age, sex, ethnicity and CMV serostatus were compiled together with the repertoire data. Genome-wide SNP genotypes for about 65% of the 666 donors were used in a later genetic analysis, which treated that subset as a discovery cohort. Every discovery cohort repertoire had been produced on one sequencing platform. HLA typing covered class I and class II loci at four-digit resolution. Typing coverage varied by locus: roughly 629-640 donors for A, B, C, DRB1 and DQB1; approximately 500 for DQA1; around 610 for DPA1; approximately 490 for DPB1. Roughly 5 DR-DQ haplotypes were treated as single units for association and clustering because of strong linkage in the cohort. Across 398 genotyped donors of the cohort, an average of 235,054 unique TCR beta nucleotide sequences per donor were sequenced, and approximately 17% of those sequences were non-productive. The full study reports these points: A later analysis associated approximately 17,000 TCR beta sequences with specific HLA alleles at a false discovery rate of 0.05. According to a later genetic analysis, donors in an Asian-associated ancestry cluster had fewer N-insertions in productive TCRs than the approximately 630-donor mean. According to a later analysis, TCR association rates differed among HLA loci, with DRB1 alleles showing the most associated TCRs and HLA-C alleles showing the fewest. The authors suggested that the approach could potentially be generalized to other disease states and immunological phenotypes. While some public TCRs were present in many individuals, most TCR sequences turned up only very rarely across donors. Roughly uniform sequencing depth across donors was assumed in presence/absence analyses, although this assumption may not hold. Several of the top co-occurrence clusters appeared to be linked to parvovirus B19, influenza, CMV and Epstein-Barr virus, according to a later analysis. Cytomegalovirus status was reported to be diagnosed by the classifier with high specificity and sensitivity in both the original and validation cohorts. Because counts were too low, 15 to 20 rarely observed V segments, including chromosome 9 orphons, were left out of the earlier analysis of 587 of the donors. A total of about 180 TCR beta chains were listed by the study as associated with cytomegalovirus. An earlier analysis of around 600 of the donors showed that most TCR beta V segments appeared in productive rearrangements either about 90% or about 30% of the time, which broadly matched IMGT annotations. A later analysis found that HLA-associated TCR beta chains were more clonally expanded and had lower generation probabilities than equally common non-associated chains. Immune exposure information for the cohort was limited to CMV serostatus. A later analysis found that most CMV-associated TCR beta chains appeared HLA-restricted, with HLA associations seemingly driven largely by CMV exposure. A few of the identified cytomegalovirus-associated TCR beta chains were confirmed in vitro to be specific for cytomegalovirus antigens. Only TCR beta chains were sequenced in this cohort, and the absence of alpha or paired-chain data limited detectable features. A group of highly shared sequence variants was considered likely to be a technical artifact of the sequencing pipeline. A further reported finding was that TCR beta sequences accurately predicted the HLA-A and HLA-B alleles for most subjects in the first cohort. V-gene and J-gene trimming of TCR beta chains was associated with a missense DCLRE1C variant in a later genetic analysis, and the association was replicated in an independent cohort. Correlated functional status among segregating V segments might be attributable to linkage disequilibrium, but an unknown experimental factor could not be ruled out. Because some donors lacked HLA typing at each locus, the association tests relied only on the typed subset. When HLA alleles, especially DR and DQ, strongly co-occurred, TCR associations were difficult to assign to individual alleles.

The method was the immunoSEQ multiplex PCR assay. A mixture of 60 forward primers for TCR Vbeta segments and 13 reverse primers for TCR Jbeta segments was used in the multiplex PCR. Amplification of the CDR3 region of rearranged TCR beta genes was performed with a multiplex PCR assay on genomic DNA. On the Illumina HiSeq System, the amplified TCR beta libraries were sequenced as 87-base-pair reads. Concerning the study's data processing: In a later analysis, tens of millions of unique TCR beta chains were counted across the approximately 640 repertoires, and roughly 10 million of these chains were shared by at least two donors. Raw reads were error-corrected and collapsed into unique sequences by a nearest-neighbor algorithm in which closely related sequences were merged to remove PCR and sequencing errors. To assign V, D and J gene segments, CDR3 sequences were aligned to IMGT reference sequences. For a sequence to be retained, at least a six-nucleotide match to both a V gene segment and a J gene segment was required. A rearrangement counted as productive if the CDR3 had no stop codons and remained in frame with V and J, and every other rearrangement counted as non-productive. Following IMGT convention, CDR3 was defined as the stretch from the second conserved V-encoded cysteine to the conserved J-encoded phenylalanine. Sequences without an unambiguous match to a single V gene segment were excluded from the earlier analysis of almost 600 of the donors. An earlier analysis of under 750 of the donors called V segments functional above 56.7% productive rearrangements and segregating when the between-donor standard deviation exceeded 5%. A statistical classification framework was built to diagnose cytomegalovirus status from the catalog of TCR beta chain sequences. In a later analysis, TCR nucleotide sequences were compared against IMGT/GENE-DB human TR gene sequences so that V and J genes could be assigned. Using the TCRdist pipeline, a later analysis assigned CDR3 sequences along with most-parsimonious VDJ recombination scenarios. In a later analysis, each TCR beta chain was defined by its CDR3 amino acid sequence together with its V-gene family, and reads lacking a unique V-gene family were excluded. To address suspected cross-contamination and a sequencing artifact, a later analysis removed 450 to 700 highly shared, low-generation-probability nucleotide sequences. In a later analysis, a clonal expansion index for each public chain was calculated from normalized within-repertoire ranks of inferred template counts. In a later analysis, generation probabilities were computed using a VDJ recombination model fitted to out-of-frame rearrangements, and the results were checked against IGoR. In a later analysis, hypergeometric tests were used to score TCR-TCR, TCR-HLA and TCR-CMV co-occurrence, with a repertoire-size bias correction applied to TCR pairs. A later analysis estimated false discovery rates by permuting HLA or CMV assignments 20 times. In a later analysis, co-occurring TCRs were grouped using DBSCAN, with TCRdist sequence similarity added in when clustering inside HLA-allele-positive subsets. For co-occurrence clustering, repertoires with fewer than 30,000 or more than 120,000 public chains were excluded, along with 5 or 6 repertoires with anomalous nucleotide sharing. This is the immuneACCESS table as TCRdb keeps it, with only in-frame sequences that have V and J called. A part of the clones is gone; compared with another copy, unresolved V genes explain less than half, and the rest is unexplained. V and J calls and clone size are copied from that table; D and trimming were computed from the DNA. The sample data list 200,000 to 250,000 clones, and roughly 89% of these were observed just once. The ten largest clones take up more than 0.8% of the sample.

The cohort comprised under 700 healthy bone marrow donors. Cohort members were all nominally healthy when sampled, although unrecorded immune exposures were likely present. The donor was CMV seronegative and belonged to the group of 352 seronegative cohort members. A peripheral blood sample was collected from each donor, and TCR beta sequencing was performed on peripheral blood mononuclear cells. The Qiagen DNeasy Blood Extraction Kit was used to extract genomic DNA from the blood cell samples. The sequencing input was PBMCs. This TCR was sampled from a young woman in good health and CMV-seronegative.

The CDR3 sequence is CSVFDTATNEKLFF. The nucleotides are TGCAGCGTTTTTGACACTGCAACTAATGAAAAACTGTTTTTT. This chain is built from TRBV29-1 and TRBJ1-4, with the D gene call left open. As encoded in the germline V gene, CDR1 is SQVTM while CDR2 is ANQGSEA. Trimming removed 5 bases from V and 0 bases from J, leaving 10 bases between the germline ends. The CDR3 measures 14 amino acids from cysteine to phenylalanine. The CDR3 DNA has 42 bases and is translated from base 1.